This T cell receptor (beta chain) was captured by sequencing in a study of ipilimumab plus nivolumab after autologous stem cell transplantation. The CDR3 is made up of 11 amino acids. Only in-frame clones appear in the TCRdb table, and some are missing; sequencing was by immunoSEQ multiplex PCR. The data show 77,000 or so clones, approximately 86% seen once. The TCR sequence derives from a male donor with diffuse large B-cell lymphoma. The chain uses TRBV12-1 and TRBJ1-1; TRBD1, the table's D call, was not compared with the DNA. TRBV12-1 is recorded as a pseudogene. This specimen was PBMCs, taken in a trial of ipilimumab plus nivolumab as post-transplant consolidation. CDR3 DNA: TGTGCCAGCAGTTTCCATGCTGAAGCTTTCTTT. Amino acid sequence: CASSFHAEAFF.